This T cell receptor beta chain came from a study of human T cells and chemical hapten exposure. Study outcomes and limitations: Against controls, expanded TCRs gave rise to significantly more large CDR3 similarity clusters.

Library construction involved attaching unique molecular identifiers to individual cDNA molecules, which allowed quantitative, reproducible TCR counting. TCRdb independently ran MiXCR on the RACE reads; one entry per CDR3 protein. Of some 350,000 distinct CDR3 sequences in the sample, approximately 6.3% were seen once. The time point is: patch test 1, 2 weeks after DPC sensitization. The sample's treatment: therapeutic diphenylcyclopropenone sensitization with weekly scalp DPC. Blood was collected ahead of every patch test applied. This clonotype was found many times. Its antigen remains unknown. CDR3 length equals 15 residues. CDR1 is SGHTA and CDR2 is FQGNSA in the germline V gene. V dropped 2 bases and J dropped 4 bases, with 13 bases sitting between them.

The V gene is TRBV7-2, the J gene TRBJ2-3; weak D call: TRBD2 (5 bases). The clonotype was recovered from a woman between 18 and 30 years old with alopecia areata. Some clones in this sample may be carry-over from other donors' samples. The sequencing here drew on whole blood, taken in connection with sensitization to the hapten diphenylcyclopropenone (DPC). For the CDR3, the DNA is TGTGCCAGCAGCTTAAACCTCCTACTAGCAGATACGCAGTATTTT. The encoded protein is CASSLNLLLADTQYF. Supplemented by reference TRBV7-2 and TRBJ2-3, the full variable domain reads GAGVSQSPSNKVTEKGKDVELRCDPISGHTALYWYRQSLGQGLEFLIYFQGNSAPDKSGLPSDRFSAERTGGSVSTLTIQRTQQEDSAVYLCASSLNLLLADTQYFGPGTRLTVL.